The sequence of this T cell receptor beta chain was determined in a study of OX40 agonist ivuxolimab in advanced cancers. As for the study in general: Each dose-escalation patient presented with hepatocellular carcinoma, melanoma, renal cell or head and neck cancer. Those enrolled were 70% to 85% male, with a mean age of around 55 years and ages from roughly 20 to 90. Study results and caveats: Among expanded peripheral T cells, antigen specificity went undetermined.

TCRdb's table, derived via immunoSEQ multiplex PCR, lists solely in-frame clones and lacks some. The sample carries several thousand clones, 75% to 85% recorded once. This clone appeared a few times. As yet, its antigen is unknown. This CDR3 has 15 amino acids. CDR1 SGHVS and CDR2 FQNEAQ come from the germline V gene. Trimming cost V 4 bases and J 6 bases; bases outside gene matches: 9. The chain combines TRBV7-8 with TRBJ1-5, with TRBD1 matching 7 bases. Sequencing used CD4+ or CD8+ T cells sorted from blood, obtained in a trial of the OX40 agonist ivuxolimab. The receptor was isolated from an adult with an advanced solid tumor such as melanoma, head and neck, liver or kidney cancer. In nucleotides, the CDR3 is TGTGCCAGCAGCTCCTTACAGGGGCCCAGTCAGCCCCAGCATTTT. It is translated as CASSSLQGPSQPQHF.